These T cell receptor beta chains were read from a single sample in a study of monozygotic twins with inflammatory bowel disease. For each CDR3 protein, TCRdb gives one entry from its re-call of the 5' RACE reads, without DNA. Recorded for this sample: 350,000 to 500,000 distinct CDR3 sequences. Sequencing used blood. The receptors stem from a human donor with ulcerative colitis or Crohn's disease, or a healthy co-twin of an affected twin (not recorded which). The CDR3 runs from the conserved cysteine through the conserved F or W.

j_gene	v_gene	CDR3aa
TRBJ2-5	TRBV18	CASAGTSGMDETQYF
TRBJ1-4	TRBV5-6	CASSPRTGDNEKLFF
TRBJ1-1	TRBV5-5	CASSLTSDTEAFF
TRBJ1-1	TRBV18	CASSLPGGGTEAFF
TRBJ1-1	TRBV4-1	CASSQDTSRRGRGTEAFF
TRBJ2-3	TRBV5-1	CASSFQGRGTDTQYF
TRBJ2-3	TRBV20-1	CSARDLDVDTQYF
TRBJ1-1	TRBV5-4	CASSPASRDTEAFF
TRBJ1-2	TRBV20-1	CSARTGERGYTF
TRBJ2-7	TRBV5-1	CASSLTVSYEQYF
TRBJ2-1	TRBV6-2/TRBV6-3	CASSYTQAGSGTSGRFSQFF
TRBJ2-7	TRBV2	CASSIDGTGYEQYF
TRBJ1-6	TRBV12-3/TRBV12-4	CASVGQGKSPLHF
TRBJ2-2	TRBV10-3	CAINKDPNTGELFF
TRBJ2-4	TRBV3-1	CASSWGAIAKNIQYF
TRBJ1-1	TRBV4-2	CASSQDPRDGTEAFF
TRBJ2-1	TRBV11-2	CASSLEGVAGARWVSYNEQFF
TRBJ2-7	TRBV18	CASSPMTGQGVVFQQYF
TRBJ2-2	TRBV18	CATFTTLGAGELFF
TRBJ1-4	TRBV7-2	CASSLSGEKLFF
TRBJ2-7	TRBV6-2/TRBV6-3	CASSYETDSYEQYF
TRBJ2-1	TRBV18	CASSRYRDTLGNEQFF
TRBJ2-3	TRBV7-8	CASSLERSGDYSTDTQYF
TRBJ2-2	TRBV7-3	CATATGNTGELFF
TRBJ1-6	TRBV29-1	CSVSGTPGNSPLHF
TRBJ2-7	TRBV27	CASSDRPNDYSYEQYF
TRBJ2-7	TRBV5-6	CASSFDSGRGYEQYF
TRBJ2-3	TRBV6-2/TRBV6-3	CASSYALAGITDTQYF
TRBJ2-1	TRBV24-1	CATSDPPGGRVISYNEQFF
TRBJ2-2	TRBV19	CASLSGTGIAGELFF
TRBJ2-1	TRBV20-1	CSAILLDSNEQFF
TRBJ1-2	TRBV20-1	CSARGPGEGYTF
TRBJ2-4	TRBV6-6	CASSSLRPQDIQYF
TRBJ2-3	TRBV6-1	CASRPTRTLTDTQYF
TRBJ2-3	TRBV6-5	CASSYSRQGASSTDTQYF
TRBJ2-7	TRBV5-6	CASSFGSGTHYEQYF
TRBJ2-1	TRBV5-1	CASSPSTGGSYNEQFF
TRBJ1-3	TRBV7-2	CASSRWAGSGNTIYF
TRBJ2-5	TRBV28	CASRSGGGETQYF
TRBJ2-7	TRBV12-3/TRBV12-4	CASSFGQGANEQYF
TRBJ1-2	TRBV18	CASSPPNRALGDGYTF
TRBJ1-2	TRBV15	CATSRTGYGYTF
TRBJ1-1	TRBV7-2	CASSSRRGNTEAFF
TRBJ2-1	TRBV6-1	CASSSSGPRNEQFF
TRBJ2-7	TRBV10-3	CAITPDRDNEQYF
TRBJ2-2	TRBV5-4	CASSLVATGELFF
TRBJ2-6	TRBV20-1	CSARAGNSGANVLTF
TRBJ1-1	TRBV2	CASSDRGVEAFF
TRBJ2-1	TRBV5-1	CASSSSSGGAREQFF
TRBJ2-1	TRBV7-3	CASSPSGGAYNEQFF
TRBJ2-1	TRBV27	CASSSSHRVAYNEQFF
TRBJ2-3	TRBV7-2	CASSLTREGNTQYF
TRBJ2-1	TRBV3-1	CASRRTSGGAYNEQFF
TRBJ1-1	TRBV29-1	CSLRTNTEAFF